Below are 2 T cell receptor beta chains sequenced from a single sample in a study of cytomegalovirus exposure and HLA in healthy donors. The primer mix had 60 Vbeta and 13 Jbeta primers. Sequencing used immunoSEQ multiplex PCR; TCRdb keeps in-frame clones, though not all of them. The sample data list some 150,000 clones. Sequenced input: PBMCs. These receptor sequences come from a woman between 18 and 29 years old in good health and CMV-seronegative.

Note on this clone: Germline and junction disagree at one end, which may indicate a read error. Other nucleotide sequences in the sample specify the same CDR3. J is TRBJ2-3 and V is TRBV30; TRBD2 matches at 12 bases. The CDR3 length is 14 residues. CDR1 GTSNPN and CDR2 SVGIG come from the germline V gene (reference sequence). This chain's CDR3 is CARSGLAGPDTQYF. The CDR3 nucleotides read TGCGCCCGATCCGGACTAGCGGGACCAGATACGCAGTATTTT.

The chain links TRBV18 to TRBJ2-3, with D perhaps matching TRBD2 (5 bases). The germline CDR1 and CDR2 sequences are KGHSH and LQKENI. Trimming took off 3 bases at V and 5 bases at J, with 12 bases between the two ends. The CDR3 is 14 residues long. DNA of the CDR3: TGTGCCAGCTCACCCCGGGGAGCGGAAGATACGCAGTATTTT. Its protein product is CASSPRGAEDTQYF.